These 11 T cell receptor beta chains share one sample of origin, sequenced in a study of control samples from healthy donors and cancer patients. TCRdb keeps only in-frame clones here, not all; method: immunoSEQ multiplex PCR. The top ten clones hold around 7.3% of a sample with about 140,000 clones, about 89% of them seen once. The material sequenced was blood. The source of these receptors is a man aged 18 to 35 in good health.

The chain links TRBV5-1 to TRBJ1-1; TRBD1 aligns across 7 bases. The CDR3 length is 15 residues. V shed 4 bases and J 2 bases; nucleotides not matched to a gene: 8. Germline V CDR1 and CDR2: SGHRS, YFSETQ. The CDR3 reads CASSRQGTVNTEAFF. The CDR3, as DNA: TGCGCCAGCAGCAGACAAGGGACAGTTAACACTGAAGCTTTCTTT. Full variable domain (missing parts from reference TRBV5-1 and TRBJ1-1): KAGVTQTPRYLIKTRGQQVTLSCSPISGHRSVSWYQQTPGQGLQFLFEYFSETQRNKGNFPGRFSGRQFSNSRSEMNVSTLELGDSALYLCASSRQGTVNTEAFFGQGTRLTVV.

The CDR3 nucleotides are TGTGCCAGCAGCCCTAGAAAGGACGGTAATTCACCCCTCCACTTT. The encoded protein is CASSPRKDGNSPLHF. The chain joins TRBV9 to TRBJ1-6; D unclear. CDR3 size: 15 residues. Between the trimmed V and J ends, which lost 4 bases and 6 bases, there was a span of 14 bases. The germline V gene encodes CDR1 SGDLS and CDR2 YYNGEE.

The chain combines TRBV19 with TRBJ1-2, with D tentatively TRBD1 (6 bases). The CDR3 extends over 15 amino acids. V was trimmed by 6 bases and J by 8 bases, leaving 22 bases between them. The germline CDR1 and CDR2 sequences are LNHDA and SQIVND (reference sequence). The chain's CDR3 is CASRDVTGGREGYTF. DNA for the CDR3: TGTGCCAGTAGAGACGTAACCGGGGGGCGAGAGGGCTACACCTTC.

The chain carries TRBV11-1 and TRBJ2-5, with TRBD1 matching over 7 bases. Germline values: CDR1 SGHAT, CDR2 FQDESV (reference sequence). There are 15 residues in the CDR3. The J segment lost 1 base and the V segment lost 5 bases, leaving 7 bases of the junction unmatched. The CDR3 DNA sequence: TGTGCCAGCAGCCGGGGCCAGGGGGTCCAAGAGACCCAGTACTTC. Translating it yields CASSRGQGVQETQYF.

The chain links TRBV19 to TRBJ2-3; 7 nucleotides agree with TRBD2. V shed 3 bases and J 6 bases; nucleotides not matched to a gene: 9. From germline, CDR1 is LNHDA and CDR2 SQIVND (reference sequence). This CDR3 spans 15 amino acids. The CDR3 sequence: CASSMRPGGRDTQYF. The CDR3 DNA sequence: TGTGCCAGTAGTATGAGACCGGGGGGACGGGATACGCAGTATTTT.

The J gene is TRBJ2-6, the V gene TRBV3-1 (or the pseudogene TRBV3-2); D call uncertain. The CDR3 sequence is 14 residues long. The germline V gene has CDR1 LGHDT and CDR2 YNNKEL (reference sequence). Deletions cut 6 bases from V and 0 bases from J, with 6 bases between. In DNA, the CDR3 is TGTGCCAGCAGTATAACCTCTGGGGCCAACGTCCTGACTTTC. This encodes CASSITSGANVLTF.

The genes are TRBV16 and TRBJ1-4, with D possibly TRBD1 on 6 matching bases. Between the trimmed V and J ends, which lost 4 bases and 8 bases, there was a span of 17 bases. The CDR3 is 15 residues long. In germline, CDR1 is KGHSY, CDR2 FQNENV. As DNA, the CDR3 is TGTGCCAGCAGCCTAAAAGGGGGGACGGCGGAAAAACTGTTTTTT. Protein sequence: CASSLKGGTAEKLFF.

This clone was picked up one time. The V and J genes are TRBV2 and TRBJ1-1; D is ambiguous. The length of the CDR3 is 14 residues. Trimming pared 5 bases from V and 0 bases from J, leaving 10 bases between. Looked up from germline, CDR1 is SNHLY and CDR2 is FYNNEI. CDR3 in DNA: TGTGCCAGCAGTAAAAGCCTTCTGAACACTGAAGCTTTCTTT. This encodes CASSKSLLNTEAFF.

The chain recombines TRBV5-1 with TRBJ1-2; TRBD1 agrees at 9 bases. The CDR3 totals 16 residues. In germline, CDR1 is SGHRS, CDR2 YFSETQ. V trimming: 2 bases; J trimming: 4 bases; junction bases outside the gene matches: 9. In DNA form, the CDR3 reads TGCGCCAGCAGCTTCACAGGGGGCAACGGTCCCTATGGCTACACCTTC. Translated: CASSFTGGNGPYGYTF. The variable domain in full, completed from reference TRBV5-1 and TRBJ1-2, reads KAGVTQTPRYLIKTRGQQVTLSCSPISGHRSVSWYQQTPGQGLQFLFEYFSETQRNKGNFPGRFSGRQFSNSRSEMNVSTLELGDSALYLCASSFTGGNGPYGYTFGSGTRLTVV.

This chain uses TRBV18 with TRBJ2-2, with D perhaps TRBD1 (5 bases). Between the trimmed V and J ends, which lost 4 bases and 6 bases, there was a span of 9 bases. Germline CDR1 is KGHSH and CDR2 is LQKENI. This CDR3 comprises 13 residues. For the CDR3, the DNA is TGTGCCAGCTCACAGGGGCCAGCCGGGGAGCTGTTTTTT. It yields the protein CASSQGPAGELFF.

The chain has TRBV18 and TRBJ2-4; 9 positions match TRBD1. CDR1 and CDR2 (germline): KGHSH, LQKENI. The length of the CDR3 is 21 residues. V shed 3 bases and J 0 bases; nucleotides not matched to a gene: 18. CDR3 nucleotide sequence: TGTGCCAGCTCACCTCAAATTCGCGGACAGGGGCTTATCCTAGCCAAAAACATTCAGTACTTC. Translating it yields CASSPQIRGQGLILAKNIQYF.